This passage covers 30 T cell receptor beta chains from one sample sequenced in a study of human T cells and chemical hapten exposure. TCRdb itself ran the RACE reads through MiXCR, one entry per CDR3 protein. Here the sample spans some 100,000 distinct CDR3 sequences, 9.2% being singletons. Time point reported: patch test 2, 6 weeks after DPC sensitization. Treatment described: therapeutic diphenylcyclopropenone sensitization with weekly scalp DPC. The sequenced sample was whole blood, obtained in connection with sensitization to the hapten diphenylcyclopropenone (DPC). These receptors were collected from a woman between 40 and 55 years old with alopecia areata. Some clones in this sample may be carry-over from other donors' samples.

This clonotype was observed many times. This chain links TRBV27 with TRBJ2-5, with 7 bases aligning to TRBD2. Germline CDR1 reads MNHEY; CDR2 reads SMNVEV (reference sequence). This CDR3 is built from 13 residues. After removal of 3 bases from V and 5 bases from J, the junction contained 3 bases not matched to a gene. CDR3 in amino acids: CASSLLAEETQYF. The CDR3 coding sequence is TGTGCCAGCAGTTTGCTAGCGGAGGAGACCCAGTACTTC.

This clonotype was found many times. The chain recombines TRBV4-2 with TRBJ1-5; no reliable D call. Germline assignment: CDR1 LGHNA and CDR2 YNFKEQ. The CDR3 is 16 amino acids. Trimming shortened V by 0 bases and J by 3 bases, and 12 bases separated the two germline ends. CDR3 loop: CASSQDRSGDNQPQHF. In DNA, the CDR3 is TGTGCCAGCAGCCAAGATCGATCGGGAGACAATCAGCCCCAGCATTTT.

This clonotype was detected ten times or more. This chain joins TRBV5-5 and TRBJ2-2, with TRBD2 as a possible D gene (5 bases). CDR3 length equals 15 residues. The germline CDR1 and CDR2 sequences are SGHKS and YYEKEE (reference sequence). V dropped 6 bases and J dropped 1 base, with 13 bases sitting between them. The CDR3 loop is CASTKWTQNTGELFF. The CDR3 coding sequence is TGTGCCAGCACCAAATGGACTCAGAACACCGGGGAGCTGTTTTTT.

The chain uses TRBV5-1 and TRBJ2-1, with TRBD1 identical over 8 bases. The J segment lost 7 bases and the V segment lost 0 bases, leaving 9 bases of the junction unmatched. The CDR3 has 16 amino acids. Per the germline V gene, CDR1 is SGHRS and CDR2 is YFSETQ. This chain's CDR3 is CASSLGGQGGGNEQFF. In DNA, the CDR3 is TGCGCCAGCAGCTTGGGAGGACAGGGAGGTGGAAATGAGCAGTTCTTC.

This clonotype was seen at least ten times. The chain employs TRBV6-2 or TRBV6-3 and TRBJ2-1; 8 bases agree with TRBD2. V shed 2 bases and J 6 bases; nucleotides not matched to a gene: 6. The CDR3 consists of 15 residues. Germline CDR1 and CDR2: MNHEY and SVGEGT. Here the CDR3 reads CASSYARGASNEQFF. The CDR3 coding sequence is TGTGCCAGCAGTTACGCGCGGGGGGCCTCCAATGAGCAGTTCTTC.

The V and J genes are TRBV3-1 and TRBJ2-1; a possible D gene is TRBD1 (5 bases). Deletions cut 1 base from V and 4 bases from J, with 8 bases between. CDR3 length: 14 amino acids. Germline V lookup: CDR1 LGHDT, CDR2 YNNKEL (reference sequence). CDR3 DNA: TGTGCCAGCAGCCAAGGACAGCCGTACAATGAGCAGTTCTTC. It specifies CASSQGQPYNEQFF.

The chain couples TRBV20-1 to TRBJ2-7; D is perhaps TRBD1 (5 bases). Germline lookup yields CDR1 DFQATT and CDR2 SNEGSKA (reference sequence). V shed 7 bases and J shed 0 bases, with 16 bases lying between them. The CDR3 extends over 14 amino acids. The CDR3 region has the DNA TGCAGTGTAAGAGTTAGGGGCGGCTCCTACGAGCAGTACTTC. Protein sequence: CSVRVRGGSYEQYF.

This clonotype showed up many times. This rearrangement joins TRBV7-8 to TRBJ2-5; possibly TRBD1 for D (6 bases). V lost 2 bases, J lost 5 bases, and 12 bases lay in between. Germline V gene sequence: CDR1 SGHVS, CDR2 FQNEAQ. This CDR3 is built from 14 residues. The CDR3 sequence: CASSLRWTVETQYF. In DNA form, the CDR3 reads TGTGCCAGCAGCTTACGCTGGACAGTGGAGACCCAGTACTTC.

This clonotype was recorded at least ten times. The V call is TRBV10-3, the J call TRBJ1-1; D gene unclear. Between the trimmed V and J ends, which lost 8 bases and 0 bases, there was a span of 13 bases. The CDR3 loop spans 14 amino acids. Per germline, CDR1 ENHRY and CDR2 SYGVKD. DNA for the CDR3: TGTGCCATCCAGGCGGGTGGTCTGAACACTGAAGCTTTCTTT. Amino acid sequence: CAIQAGGLNTEAFF.

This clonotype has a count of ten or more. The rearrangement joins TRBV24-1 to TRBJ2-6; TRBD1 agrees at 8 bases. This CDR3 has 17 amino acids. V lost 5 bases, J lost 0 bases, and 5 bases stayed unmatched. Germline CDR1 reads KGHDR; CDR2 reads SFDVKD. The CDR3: CATSGSGGPSGANVLTF. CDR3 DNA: TGTGCCACCAGTGGCTCAGGGGGCCCCTCTGGGGCCAACGTCCTGACTTTC.

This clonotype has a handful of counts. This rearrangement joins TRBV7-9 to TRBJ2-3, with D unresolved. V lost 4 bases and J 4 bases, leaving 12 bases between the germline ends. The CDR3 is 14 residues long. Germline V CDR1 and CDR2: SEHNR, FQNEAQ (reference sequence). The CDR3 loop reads CASSSPGVSDTQYF. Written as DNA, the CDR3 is TGTGCCAGCAGCTCCCCTGGGGTGTCAGATACGCAGTATTTT.

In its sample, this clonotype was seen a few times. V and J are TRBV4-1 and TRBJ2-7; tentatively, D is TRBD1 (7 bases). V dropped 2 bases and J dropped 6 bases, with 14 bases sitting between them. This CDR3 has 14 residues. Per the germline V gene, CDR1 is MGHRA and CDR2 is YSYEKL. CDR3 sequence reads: CASSQRTGGVEQYF. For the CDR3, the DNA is TGCGCCAGCAGCCAACGGACAGGAGGGGTCGAGCAGTACTTC.

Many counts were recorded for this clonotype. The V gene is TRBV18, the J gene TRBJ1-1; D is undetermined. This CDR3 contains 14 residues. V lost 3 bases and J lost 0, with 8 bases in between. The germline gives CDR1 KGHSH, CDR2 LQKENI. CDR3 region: CASSPGLMNTEAFF. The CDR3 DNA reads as TGTGCCAGCTCACCTGGGCTTATGAACACTGAAGCTTTCTTT.

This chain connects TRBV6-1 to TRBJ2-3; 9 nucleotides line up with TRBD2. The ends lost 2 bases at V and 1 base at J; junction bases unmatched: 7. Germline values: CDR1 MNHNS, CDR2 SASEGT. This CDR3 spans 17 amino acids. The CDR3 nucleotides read TGTGCCAGCAGTGAAAGGGGGACTAGCCTGGGCACAGATACGCAGTATTTT. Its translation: CASSERGTSLGTDTQYF.

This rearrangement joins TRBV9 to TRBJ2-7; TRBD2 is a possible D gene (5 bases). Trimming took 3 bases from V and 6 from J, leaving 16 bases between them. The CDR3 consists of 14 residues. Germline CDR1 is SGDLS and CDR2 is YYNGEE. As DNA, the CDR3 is TGTGCCAGCAGCGACGGACTCCTGCCTCGCGAGCAGTACTTC. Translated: CASSDGLLPREQYF.

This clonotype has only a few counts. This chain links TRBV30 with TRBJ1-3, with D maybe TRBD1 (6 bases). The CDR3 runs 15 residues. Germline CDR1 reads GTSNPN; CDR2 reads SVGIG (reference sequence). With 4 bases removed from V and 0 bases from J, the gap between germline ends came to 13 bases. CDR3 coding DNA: TGTGCCTGGATGACAGGCCGTTACTCTGGAAACACCATATATTTT. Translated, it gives CAWMTGRYSGNTIYF.

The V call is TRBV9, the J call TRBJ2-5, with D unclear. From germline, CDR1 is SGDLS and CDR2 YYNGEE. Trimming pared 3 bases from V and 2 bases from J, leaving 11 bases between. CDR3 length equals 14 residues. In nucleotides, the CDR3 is TGTGCCAGCAGCGCCGGCCTTAGGCAAGAGACCCAGTACTTC. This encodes CASSAGLRQETQYF.

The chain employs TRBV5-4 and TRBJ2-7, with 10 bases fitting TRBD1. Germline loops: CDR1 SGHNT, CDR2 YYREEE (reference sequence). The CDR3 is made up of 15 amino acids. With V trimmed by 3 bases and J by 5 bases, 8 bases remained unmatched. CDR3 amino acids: CASSSGDRGIHEQYF. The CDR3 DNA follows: TGTGCCAGCAGCTCCGGGGACAGGGGAATCCACGAGCAGTACTTC.

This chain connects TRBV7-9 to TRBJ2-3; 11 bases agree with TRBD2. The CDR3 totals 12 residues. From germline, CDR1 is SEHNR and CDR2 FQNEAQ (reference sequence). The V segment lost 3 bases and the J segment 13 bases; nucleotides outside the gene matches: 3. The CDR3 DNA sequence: TGTGCCAGCAGCTTGGGACTAGCGGTTGAGTATTTT. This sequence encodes CASSLGLAVEYF.

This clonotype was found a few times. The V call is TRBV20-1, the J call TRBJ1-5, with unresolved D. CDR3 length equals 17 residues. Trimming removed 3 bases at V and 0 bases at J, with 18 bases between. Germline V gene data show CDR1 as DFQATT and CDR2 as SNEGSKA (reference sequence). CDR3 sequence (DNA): TGCAGTGCTAGTGGCTACCCGGGATTTTATAGCAATCAGCCCCAGCATTTT. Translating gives CSASGYPGFYSNQPQHF.

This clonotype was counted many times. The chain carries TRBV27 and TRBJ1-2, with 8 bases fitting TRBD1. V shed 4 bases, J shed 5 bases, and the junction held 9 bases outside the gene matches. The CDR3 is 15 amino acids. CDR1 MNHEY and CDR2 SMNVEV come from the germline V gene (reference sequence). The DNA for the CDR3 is TGTGCCAGCAGTTGGAGTGGGACAGGAGCATATGGCTACACCTTC. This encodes CASSWSGTGAYGYTF.

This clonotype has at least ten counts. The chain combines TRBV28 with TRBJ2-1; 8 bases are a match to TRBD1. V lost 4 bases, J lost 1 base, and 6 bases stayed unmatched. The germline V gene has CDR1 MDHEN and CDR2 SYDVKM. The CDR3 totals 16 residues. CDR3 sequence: CASSYRQGWSYNEQFF. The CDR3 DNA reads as TGTGCCAGCAGTTACCGACAGGGGTGGTCCTACAATGAGCAGTTCTTC. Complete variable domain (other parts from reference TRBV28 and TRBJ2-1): DVKVTQSSRYLVKRTGEKVFLECVQDMDHENMFWYRQDPGLGLRLIYFSYDVKMKEKGDIPEGYSVSREKKERFSLILESASTNQTSMYLCASSYRQGWSYNEQFFGPGTRLTVL.

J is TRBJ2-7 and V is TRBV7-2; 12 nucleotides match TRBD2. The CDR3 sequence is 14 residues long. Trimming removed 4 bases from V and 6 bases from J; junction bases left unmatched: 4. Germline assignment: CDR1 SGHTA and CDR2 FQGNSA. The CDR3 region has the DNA TGTGCCAGCAGCTCTAGCGGGGGGGCACGCGAGCAGTACTTC. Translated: CASSSSGGAREQYF.

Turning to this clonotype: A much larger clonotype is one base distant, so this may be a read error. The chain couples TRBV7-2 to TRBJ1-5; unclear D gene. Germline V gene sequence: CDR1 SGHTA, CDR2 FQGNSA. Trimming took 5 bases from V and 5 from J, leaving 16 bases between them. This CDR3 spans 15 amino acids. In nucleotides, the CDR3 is TGTGCCAGCAGCCCATACCCTCAGTGGGATCAGCCCCAGCATTTT. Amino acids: CASSPYPQWDQPQHF.

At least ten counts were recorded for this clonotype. The CDR3 sequence is CASGYHTGGAFF. In DNA, the CDR3 is TGTGCTAGTGGTTACCACACAGGGGGAGCTTTCTTT. The chain carries TRBV12-5 and TRBJ1-1; 8 bases are a match to TRBD1. The ends lost 4 bases at V and 10 bases at J; junction bases unmatched: 5. The germline V gene has CDR1 LGHNT and CDR2 FRNRAP. The CDR3 has 12 residues.

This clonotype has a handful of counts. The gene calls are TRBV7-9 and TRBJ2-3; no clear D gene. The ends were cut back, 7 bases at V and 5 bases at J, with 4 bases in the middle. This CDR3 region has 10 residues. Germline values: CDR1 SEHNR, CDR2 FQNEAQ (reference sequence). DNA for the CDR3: TGTGCCAGCACCGGAGATACGCAGTATTTT. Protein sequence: CASTGDTQYF.

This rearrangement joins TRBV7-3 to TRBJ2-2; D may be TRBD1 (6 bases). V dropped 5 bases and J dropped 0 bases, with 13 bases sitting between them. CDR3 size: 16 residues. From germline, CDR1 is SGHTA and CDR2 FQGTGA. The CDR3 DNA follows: TGTGCCAGCAGCCAAATCGGGACAACGAACACCGGGGAGCTGTTTTTT. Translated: CASSQIGTTNTGELFF.

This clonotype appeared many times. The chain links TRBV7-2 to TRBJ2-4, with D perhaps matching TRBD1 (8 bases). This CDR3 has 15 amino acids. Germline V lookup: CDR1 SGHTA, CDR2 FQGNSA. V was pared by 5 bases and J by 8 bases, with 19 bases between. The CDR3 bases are TGTGCCAGCAGCCCACAGGGGGGGGCGAGGGACATTCAGTACTTC. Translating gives CASSPQGGARDIQYF.

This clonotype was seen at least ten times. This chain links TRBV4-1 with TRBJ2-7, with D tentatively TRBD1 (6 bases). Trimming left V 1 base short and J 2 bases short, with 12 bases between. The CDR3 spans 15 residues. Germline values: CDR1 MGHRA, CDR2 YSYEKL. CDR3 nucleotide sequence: TGCGCCAGCAGCCAAGGGACAGAGAGGGCCTACGAGCAGTACTTC. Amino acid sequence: CASSQGTERAYEQYF.

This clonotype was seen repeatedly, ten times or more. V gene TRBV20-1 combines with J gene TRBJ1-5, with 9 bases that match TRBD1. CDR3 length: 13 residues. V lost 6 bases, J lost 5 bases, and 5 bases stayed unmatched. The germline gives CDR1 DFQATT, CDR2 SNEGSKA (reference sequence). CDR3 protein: CSAVDRGDQPQHF. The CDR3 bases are TGCAGTGCAGTCGACAGGGGGGATCAGCCCCAGCATTTT.